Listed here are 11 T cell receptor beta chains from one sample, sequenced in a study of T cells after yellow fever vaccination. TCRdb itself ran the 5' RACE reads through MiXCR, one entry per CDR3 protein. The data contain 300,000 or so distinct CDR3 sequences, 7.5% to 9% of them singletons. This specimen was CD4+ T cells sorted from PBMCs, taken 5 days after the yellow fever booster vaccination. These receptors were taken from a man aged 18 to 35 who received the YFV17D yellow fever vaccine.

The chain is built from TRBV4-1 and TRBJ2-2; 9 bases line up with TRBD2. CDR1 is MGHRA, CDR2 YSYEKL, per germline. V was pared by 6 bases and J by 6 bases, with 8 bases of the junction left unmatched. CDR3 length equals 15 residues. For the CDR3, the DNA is TGCGCCAGCAGAGAGGGGCTAGCGGGGTCCGGGGAGCTGTTTTTT. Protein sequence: CASREGLAGSGELFF.

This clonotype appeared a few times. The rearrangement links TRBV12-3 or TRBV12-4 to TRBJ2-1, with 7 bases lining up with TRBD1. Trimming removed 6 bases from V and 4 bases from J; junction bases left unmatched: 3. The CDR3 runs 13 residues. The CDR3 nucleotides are TGTGCCAGCAGCGGACAGGATTACAATGAGCAGTTCTTC. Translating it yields CASSGQDYNEQFF.

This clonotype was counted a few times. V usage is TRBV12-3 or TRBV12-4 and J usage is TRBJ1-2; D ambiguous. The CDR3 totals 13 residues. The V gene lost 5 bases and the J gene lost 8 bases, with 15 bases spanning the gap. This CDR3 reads CASSQELARGYTF. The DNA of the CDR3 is TGTGCCAGCAGTCAGGAACTTGCGAGGGGCTACACCTTC.

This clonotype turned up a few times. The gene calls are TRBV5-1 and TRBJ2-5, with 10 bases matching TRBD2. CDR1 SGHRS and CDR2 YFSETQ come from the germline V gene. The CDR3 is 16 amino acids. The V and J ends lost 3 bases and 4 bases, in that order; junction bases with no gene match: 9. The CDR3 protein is CASSSLSGGAAETQYF. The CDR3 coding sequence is TGCGCCAGCAGCTCCTTAAGCGGGGGGGCCGCAGAGACCCAGTACTTC.

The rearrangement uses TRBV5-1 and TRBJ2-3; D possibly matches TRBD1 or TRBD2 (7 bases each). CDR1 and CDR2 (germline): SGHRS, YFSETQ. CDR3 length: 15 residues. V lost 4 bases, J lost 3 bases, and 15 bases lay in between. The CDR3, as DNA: TGCGCCAGCAGCCCTAGCCAGGGGGGGACAGATACGCAGTATTTT. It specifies CASSPSQGGTDTQYF.

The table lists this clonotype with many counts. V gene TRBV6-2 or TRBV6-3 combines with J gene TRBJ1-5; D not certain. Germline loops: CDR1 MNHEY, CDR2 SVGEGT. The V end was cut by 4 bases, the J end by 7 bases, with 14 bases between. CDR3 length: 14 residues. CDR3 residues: CASSLMSRGQPQHF. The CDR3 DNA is TGTGCCAGCAGTTTAATGTCACGGGGACAGCCCCAGCATTTT.

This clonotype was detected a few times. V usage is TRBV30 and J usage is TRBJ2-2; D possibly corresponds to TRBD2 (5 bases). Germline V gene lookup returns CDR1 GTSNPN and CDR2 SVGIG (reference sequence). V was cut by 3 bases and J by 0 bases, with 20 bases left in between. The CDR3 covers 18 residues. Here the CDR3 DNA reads TGTGCCTGGAGGGGCGGGCCAGCGGCTGCCACGAACACCGGGGAGCTGTTTTTT. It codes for CAWRGGPAAATNTGELFF.

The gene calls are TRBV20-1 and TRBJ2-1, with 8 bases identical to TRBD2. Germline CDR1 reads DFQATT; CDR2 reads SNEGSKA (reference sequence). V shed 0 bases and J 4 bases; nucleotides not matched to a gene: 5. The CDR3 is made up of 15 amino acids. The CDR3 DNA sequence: TGCAGTGCTAGAGAAATGGGACTAGGGTACAATGAGCAGTTCTTC. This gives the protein CSAREMGLGYNEQFF.

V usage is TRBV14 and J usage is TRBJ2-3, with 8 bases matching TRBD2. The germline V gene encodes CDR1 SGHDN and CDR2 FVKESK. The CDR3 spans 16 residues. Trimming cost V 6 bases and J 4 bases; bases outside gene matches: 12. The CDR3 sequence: CASRPSGSYQADTQYF. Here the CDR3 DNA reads TGTGCCAGCAGACCCAGCGGGAGCTACCAGGCAGATACGCAGTATTTT.

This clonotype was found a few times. CDR3 sequence reads: CASSLKGDEAFF. DNA of the CDR3: TGTGCCAGCAGCTTAAAAGGCGATGAAGCTTTCTTT. The chain has TRBV11-2 and TRBJ1-1, with D unclear. Germline-derived CDR1 and CDR2 are SGHAT and FQNNGV. This CDR3 is built from 12 residues. V lost 2 bases to trimming and J lost 7 bases, with 8 bases between them. Looking up the rest from reference TRBV11-2 and TRBJ1-1 gives the full variable domain: EAGVAQSPRYKIIEKRQSVAFWCNPISGHATLYWYQQILGQGPKLLIQFQNNGVVDDSQLPKDRFSAERLKGVDSTLKIQPAKLEDSAVYLCASSLKGDEAFFGQGTRLTVV.

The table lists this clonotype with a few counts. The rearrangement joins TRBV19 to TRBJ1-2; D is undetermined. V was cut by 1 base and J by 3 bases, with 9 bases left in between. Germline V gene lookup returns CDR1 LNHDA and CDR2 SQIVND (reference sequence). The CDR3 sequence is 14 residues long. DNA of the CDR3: TGTGCCAGTAGTATAGGCGGCATCGACTATGGCTACACCTTC. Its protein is CASSIGGIDYGYTF. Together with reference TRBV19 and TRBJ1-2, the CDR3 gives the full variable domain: DGGITQSPKYLFRKEGQNVTLSCEQNLNHDAMYWYRQDPGQGLRLIYYSQIVNDFQKGDIAEGYSVSREKKESFPLTVTSAQKNPTAFYLCASSIGGIDYGYTFGSGTRLTVV.